This T cell receptor (beta chain) was documented in a study of CD8+ T cells in alopecia areata. About the research overall: Tofacitinib administration persisted for 6 to 18 months, succeeded by 6 months off drug. Points from the study as a whole: For lesional scalp, especially alopecia totalis/universalis, clonality was higher than in normal scalp.

Germline CDR1 reads GTSNPN; CDR2 reads SVGIG (reference sequence). The CDR3 has 14 residues. After removal of 1 base from V and 9 bases from J, the junction contained 2 bases not matched to a gene. Sequencing templates came from extracted RNA that was reverse transcribed into cDNA. Measured with immunoSEQ multiplex PCR; TCRdb has only the in-frame clones, and not every one. This table holds about 250,000 clones, under 80% found once. As for this clone: Its antigen is unidentified.

The source material was CD4+ T cells sorted from blood, sampled at week 0. The chain combines TRBV30 with TRBJ1-6; 11 bases map to TRBD1. This receptor was obtained from a human donor with alopecia areata. Here the CDR3 reads CAWSADRGRSPLHF. As DNA, the CDR3 is TGTGCCTGGAGTGCGGACAGGGGGCGTTCACCCCTCCACTTT. Variable domain in full (rest from reference TRBV30 and TRBJ1-6): SQTIHQWPATLVQPVGSPLSLECTVEGTSNPNLYWYRQAAGRGLQLLFYSVGIGQISSEVPQNLSASRPQDRQFILSSKKLLLSDSGFYLCAWSADRGRSPLHFGNGTRLTVT.